This entry concerns a single TCR beta chain. The antigen is undetermined. This sample was included in a study of metastatic and nonmetastatic thyroid tumors. Study context: Repertoires from malignant and benign thyroid patients were compared across blood and tumor or nodule tissue. Study conclusions and caveats: Patients with malignant thyroid tumors reportedly had significantly higher TCR beta diversity than those with benign nodules, in blood and tumor.

The CDR3 has 14 amino acids. Germline values: CDR1 SEHNR, CDR2 FQNEAQ (reference sequence). Trimming stripped 2 bases from V and 5 bases from J, with 12 bases between. Nobody among the patients had been given any treatment before thyroid surgery. In the authors' methods: Researchers built a distant-metastasis classifier for papillary thyroid cancer that drew on CDR3 differences across clinicopathological groups. Through MiXCR, TCRdb re-clonotyped the PCR reads. Clone size and V and J calls follow TCRdb, not the original study. The sample holds around 7,100 clones, 34% seen once. The rearrangement links TRBV7-9 to TRBJ2-5; no definite D call. Sequenced input: adjacent normal tissue. This receptor was taken from a female donor with papillary thyroid cancer or a benign thyroid nodule (not recorded which). Some clones in this sample may be carry-over from other donors' samples. The CDR3 loop reads CASSLTILGETQYF. The CDR3, as DNA: TGTGCCAGCAGCTTAACCATTCTCGGGGAGACCCAGTACTTC.